A selection of T cell receptor beta chains follows, all from one sample in a study of cytotoxic CD8 clonotypes in ibrutinib-treated CLL. Libraries were prepared by immunoSEQ multiplex PCR; TCRdb keeps only in-frame clonotypes and omits some of them. The sample lists around 300,000 clones; approximately 80% were seen once. Here the sequenced sample was PBMCs, taken before ibrutinib treatment. These receptors were collected from a human donor with chronic lymphocytic leukemia. Both conserved end residues are part of each CDR3. The D gene is left open where the match is weak. The size entry is marked missing in some rows and otherwise reads once, few, many or a size class.

>TRBV9|-|TRBJ1-2|-
CASSVGIGFNYGYTF
TGTGCCAGCAGCGTAGGTATAGGTTTTAACTATGGCTACACCTTC
>TRBV5-1|once|TRBJ2-5|TRBD1
CASSTQTGQETQYF
TGCGCCAGCAGCACCCAGACAGGGCAAGAGACCCAGTACTTC
>TRBV7-6|-|TRBJ2-2|-
CASSLAISRAGELFF
TGTGCCAGCAGCTTAGCGATTTCCAGAGCCGGGGAGCTGTTTTTT
>TRBV4-1|-|TRBJ2-2|TRBD2
CASSQVGLAGSANTGELFF
TGCGCCAGCAGCCAAGTGGGACTAGCGGGAAGCGCGAACACCGGGGAGCTGTTTTTT
>TRBV23-1|-|TRBJ2-7|-
CASSQSRQVSYEQYF
TGCGCCAGCAGTCAATCCAGACAGGTGTCCTACGAGCAGTACTTC
>TRBV19|-|TRBJ2-1|-
CASSIAPWGQFF
TGTGCCAGTAGTATAGCCCCGTGGGGACAGTTCTTC
>TRBV7-2|-|TRBJ1-3|-
CASSIQSSGNTIYF
TGTGCCAGCAGCATTCAGAGCTCTGGAAACACCATATATTTT
>TRBV4-3|-|TRBJ2-2|-
CASSQEPKTRFANTGELFF
TGCGCCAGCAGCCAAGAACCAAAGACCCGGTTCGCGAACACCGGGGAGCTGTTTTTT
>TRBV29-1|-|TRBJ2-7|TRBD2
CSAEGTSGGTYEQYF
TGCAGCGCAGAAGGGACTAGTGGAGGGACCTACGAGCAGTACTTC
>TRBV7-2|-|TRBJ1-2|TRBD1
CASSFGPTGEYGYTF
TGTGCCAGCAGCTTTGGTCCGACAGGGGAATATGGCTACACCTTC
>TRBV29-1|-|TRBJ1-1|-
CSVEATGGAEAFF
TGCAGCGTTGAGGCCACAGGAGGGGCTGAAGCTTTCTTT
>TRBV5-6|once|TRBJ1-1|-
CASSPGLHTEAFF
TGTGCCAGCAGCCCGGGACTGCACACTGAAGCTTTCTTT
>TRBV6-4|-|TRBJ1-1|-
CASSVQGHTEAFF
TGTGCCAGCAGTGTGCAGGGTCACACTGAAGCTTTCTTT
>TRBV5-4|-|TRBJ2-2|TRBD1
CASSLDRNRGGELFF
TGTGCCAGCAGCTTAGACAGAAACAGGGGCGGGGAGCTGTTTTTT
>TRBV28|-|TRBJ2-7|-
CASSAVDREGQYF
TGTGCCAGCAGTGCGGTCGACAGGGAGGGGCAGTACTTC
>TRBV10-1|-|TRBJ2-5|-
CASSGQREETQYF
TGCGCCAGCAGTGGACAGAGGGAAGAGACCCAGTACTTC
>TRBV2|-|TRBJ1-4|-
CASSDYRSEKLFF
TGTGCCAGCAGTGACTACAGGAGTGAAAAACTGTTTTTT
>TRBV7-8|-|TRBJ2-2|TRBD2
CASSGRRAGGPRQSLFF
TGTGCCAGCAGCGGACGGAGAGCGGGAGGCCCCCGACAAAGTCTGTTTTTT
>TRBV7-6|-|TRBJ2-2|-
CASSSRGGSGELFF
TGTGCCAGCAGCTCTAGAGGGGGATCCGGGGAGCTGTTTTTT
>TRBV11-2|-|TRBJ2-3|-
CASSLGGEHTQYF
TGTGCCAGCAGCTTAGGGGGCGAACATACGCAGTATTTT
>TRBV19|-|TRBJ1-5|-
CASSTGRRDQPQHF
TGTGCCAGTAGTACCGGGAGACGAGATCAGCCCCAGCATTTT
>TRBV5-1|-|TRBJ2-7|-
CASSFWTDYEQYF
TGCGCCAGCAGCTTTTGGACAGATTACGAGCAGTACTTC
>TRBV5-1|once|TRBJ2-3|TRBD2
CASSDRTSGFGTDTQYF
TGCGCCAGCAGCGATAGGACTAGCGGGTTCGGCACAGATACGCAGTATTTT
>TRBV5-6|once|TRBJ2-3|TRBD2
CASSPGLGSTDTQYF
TGTGCCAGCAGCCCGGGACTAGGAAGCACAGATACGCAGTATTTT
>TRBV9|-|TRBJ1-1|TRBD1
CASSPRTGGMNTEAFF
TGTGCCAGCAGCCCCCGGACAGGGGGCATGAACACTGAAGCTTTCTTT
>TRBV7-9|-|TRBJ2-7|-
CASSFGEYEQYF
TGTGCCAGCAGCTTCGGGGAGTACGAGCAGTACTTC
>TRBV5-6|-|TRBJ2-2|-
CASSQSRGTGELFF
TGTGCCAGCAGCCAATCGCGCGGCACCGGGGAGCTGTTTTTT
>TRBV30|-|TRBJ1-5|-
CAWSAQSNQPQHF
TGTGCCTGGAGTGCACAGTCTAATCAGCCTCAGCATTTT
>TRBV19|-|TRBJ1-1|-
CASQPGPMNTEAFF
TGTGCCAGTCAACCGGGACCTATGAACACTGAAGCTTTCTTT
>TRBV4-2|-|TRBJ2-7|-
CASSSLTGLTYEQYF
TGTGCCAGCAGCTCCTTGACAGGTCTAACCTACGAGCAGTACTTC
>TRBV6-5|-|TRBJ2-7|TRBD2
CASSYSGGSTDEQYF
TGTGCCAGCAGTTATAGTGGCGGGAGCACAGACGAGCAGTACTTC